This record looks at one T cell receptor beta chain sequence and its context. As yet, its antigen is unknown. The sample originates from a study of T-cell memory formation after mild COVID-19. Study outcomes and limitations: A second wave of clones peaked on day 37, and their SARS-CoV-2 specificity went unconfirmed. Pre-infection memory held some responding clones, suggesting pre-existing cross-reactive T cells responded.

One entry per CDR3 protein, called by TCRdb with MiXCR from the 5' RACE reads. The sample includes approximately 230,000 distinct CDR3 sequences, about a sixth of them seen just once. The sample taken for sequencing was PBMCs or a T cell subset sorted from them (not recorded which). The receptor comes from a man aged 18 to 30 who had mild COVID-19 (a few samples of this study predate the infection). Cell type and time point are not known.

CDR3 sequence reads: CATGTDKTDTQYF. CDR3 coding DNA: TGCGCCACTGGGACAGATAAGACAGATACGCAGTATTTT. The chain joins TRBV5-1 to TRBJ2-3; 7 positions match TRBD1. The CDR3 consists of 13 residues. CDR1 and CDR2 from the germline V gene are SGHRS and YFSETQ. V dropped 9 bases and J dropped 3; count of bases not matched to a gene: 7.